Sequencing of this T cell receptor beta chain was carried out in a study of T cell clones after liver transplantation. Background on the study: A pre-transplant mixed lymphocyte reaction with TCRbeta sequencing defined graft-donor-reactive clones followed in post-transplant blood. At least one year of complete immunosuppression withdrawal without enzymes over twice normal defined tolerance.

TCRdb keeps only in-frame clones here, not all; method: immunoSEQ multiplex PCR. The sample carries 45,000 or so clones, 86% recorded once. On this clone itself: Its antigen is currently unknown.

Study-level results: In a couple of subjects, few donor cells limited the measurable donor-reactive repertoire. Rather than being deleted, graft donor-reactive T cells may have moved into the graft.

V shed 9 bases and J 5 bases; nucleotides not matched to a gene: 9. The CDR3 contains 14 residues. Germline loops: CDR1 LNHDA, CDR2 SQIVND (reference sequence). The clonotype originates from a human patient who received a liver transplant. Some T cells may have originated in the graft donor. The sequenced sample was CD4+ T cells from blood, obtained 24 months after liver transplant. The chain uses TRBV19 and TRBJ2-2; TRBD1 matches 7 bases. CDR3 in DNA: TGTGCCAGCAGGGGGACGCCGATGACCGGGGAGCTGTTTTTT. The encoded protein is CASRGTPMTGELFF.